This T cell receptor (beta chain) was recorded in a study of T cells after posttransplantation cyclophosphamide (dated by TCRdb to between 2015 and 2016). Study-level background: Using TRB sequencing, the study followed how the T cell repertoire rebuilt after myeloablative bone marrow transplantation with posttransplantation cyclophosphamide given as GVHD prophylaxis. Antigen receptor sequencing was done on samples from 35 to 40 PTCy-treated patients and from roughly 15 related bone marrow donors of those patients. Blood from all 34 PTCy patients who had 1-year posttransplant specimens underwent TRB sequencing. In 3 patients, TRB sequencing was also performed on up to about 3 more blood samples taken 2 to 5.2 years after transplant, and in 4 patients, pretransplant blood was also TRB-sequenced. Because TRA and TRB clonality were tightly correlated in roughly 10 samples, subsequent TCR analyses were focused on TRB only. Public TRB sequences were compared against a database of over 3,600 sequences linked to responses to pathogens, tumor antigens, self-antigens and alloantigens. General study outcomes and caveats: Across more than 40 patients, TRB clonality was highly associated with recipient CMV seropositivity and CMV reactivation, and diversity in PTCy patients was similar to diversity in CNI/methotrexate controls. Donor-recipient similarity was low at 1-2 months but increased during the first year, and donor CD8+ memory clones often dominated later blood repertoires. The TRB repertoires of T cells infiltrating skin or the GI tract showed only limited overlap with the TRB repertoires found in blood.

From the cysteine up to the phenylalanine, the CDR3 has a length of 12 residues. Just CDR3 DNA is preserved here, 36 bases in frame from base 1. CDR1 and CDR2, looked up from the germline V gene (reference sequence), are MNHNY and SVGAGI. V and J are truncated by 0 bases and 4 bases respectively, leaving an intervening sequence of 3 bases. Concerning this clone: The specificity of this receptor is unknown. No base quality information exists; no much larger clone differs at one position.

TRB sequencing used genomic DNA with the immunoSEQ assay at survey resolution or the hsTCRB kit. The source study handled its data this way. The immunoSEQ software was used for initial read processing, and the LymphoSeq R package was used for repertoire analyses. For each TRB dataset, clonality was calculated as 1 minus normalized Shannon entropy, and the Gini coefficient was computed as well. To infer phenotypes in unsorted samples, TRB sequences from sorted subsets of the recipient or donor were mapped onto unsorted samples from the same recipient. TCRdb provides this immuneACCESS table in a form limited to in-frame rearrangements. Some clones are lacking; in checked studies, under half of them reflect an unresolved V gene, and why the rest are absent is not known. Clone size and the V and J calls come from that table; the DNA yielded D and trimming. The table notes over 45,000 clones here, none of them singletons. Roughly 2.2% of the sample rests with the top ten.

Peripheral blood samples were provided by related bone marrow donors on the day of marrow donation. Peripheral blood and bone marrow mononuclear cells were isolated by Ficoll-Hypaque density centrifugation and cryopreserved. The source is a man aged 40-55 years in good health, CMV-negative, and a related stem cell transplant donor. The sequenced sample consisted of PBMCs. The rearrangement joined TRBV6-6 to TRBJ1-1, with no confident D gene call. The CDR3 protein is CASSYSRTEAFF. The DNA sequence is as follows: TGTGCCAGCAGTTACTCGCGCACTGAAGCTTTCTTT.